These 32 T cell receptor beta chains were sequenced from one sample in a study of cytomegalovirus exposure and HLA in healthy donors. Use of 60 Vbeta and 13 Jbeta primers characterized the PCR. TCRdb's copy holds only in-frame clones and misses some; the assay was immunoSEQ multiplex PCR. The sample has 150,000 to 200,000 clones; roughly four fifths are singletons. Sequencing input: PBMCs. These receptors came from a man in his forties or fifties in good health and CMV-seronegative.

This chain joins TRBV7-2 and TRBJ1-1; possibly TRBD1 for D (5 bases). Germline CDR1 is SGHTA and CDR2 is FQGNSA. This CDR3 has 14 residues. Trimming shortened V by 3 bases and J by 3 bases, and 11 bases separated the two germline ends. The CDR3 nucleotides read TGTGCCAGCAGCTTTGGGACTCCGGACACTGAAGCTTTCTTT. Amino acid sequence: CASSFGTPDTEAFF.

This clone turned up a few times. The V and J genes are TRBV27 and TRBJ2-7; D gene uncertain. V was shortened by 0 bases and J by 6 bases, with 12 bases between the two germline ends. CDR1 is MNHEY, CDR2 SMNVEV, per germline (reference sequence). The CDR3 is 14 amino acids. CDR3 sequence: CASSLSDLPGEQYF. CDR3 coding DNA: TGTGCCAGCAGTTTATCGGATTTGCCAGGCGAGCAGTACTTC.

The chain carries TRBV5-6 and TRBJ2-7; perhaps TRBD2 as D (6 bases). Germline V gene lookup returns CDR1 SGHDT and CDR2 YYEEEE. The ends were cut back, 4 bases at V and 7 bases at J, with 12 bases in the middle. The CDR3 has 12 residues. The CDR3 reads CASSLAAGEQYF. The CDR3 coding sequence is TGTGCCAGCAGCCTGGCGGCGGGGGAGCAGTACTTC.

The chain is built from TRBV5-1 and TRBJ2-1, with TRBD1 matching 7 bases. The germline V gene has CDR1 SGHRS and CDR2 YFSETQ. This CDR3 contains 15 residues. The J segment lost 2 bases and the V segment lost 0 bases, leaving 2 bases of the junction unmatched. CDR3 residues: CASSLGDSPYNEQFF. The CDR3 DNA reads as TGCGCCAGCAGCTTGGGGGACAGTCCCTACAATGAGCAGTTCTTC.

This chain connects TRBV18 to TRBJ1-1; 7 bases line up with TRBD1. Germline lookup yields CDR1 KGHSH and CDR2 LQKENI. Trimming at V came to 4 bases and at J to 0 bases, leaving 5 bases not matched to a gene. The CDR3 extends over 15 amino acids. As DNA, the CDR3 is TGTGCCAGCTCACGGACAGGCAAGATGAACACTGAAGCTTTCTTT. Protein product: CASSRTGKMNTEAFF.

This chain connects TRBV28 to TRBJ1-2; no clear D gene. Germline CDR1 and CDR2: MDHEN and SYDVKM. V lost 7 bases and J 8 bases, leaving 23 bases between the germline ends. The CDR3 length is 15 residues. CDR3 amino acids: CASTDRIQRIGGYTF. As DNA, the CDR3 is TGTGCCAGCACCGACCGTATTCAGCGCATTGGGGGCTACACCTTC.

This clone occurred once. The gene calls are TRBV29-1 and TRBJ2-1; TRBD1 agrees at 8 bases. CDR3 length: 15 amino acids. From germline, CDR1 is SQVTM and CDR2 ANQGSEA. J lost 4 bases, V lost 4 bases, and 9 bases had no gene match. CDR3 bases: TGCAGCGTTGTCGGCGACAGGGGTGGATACAATGAGCAGTTCTTC. Protein product: CSVVGDRGGYNEQFF.

The CDR3 is CASNLRSSYNEQFF. The CDR3 DNA is TGTGCCAGCAACCTAAGGAGCTCCTACAATGAGCAGTTCTTC. The chain employs TRBV2 and TRBJ2-1, with unresolved D. In germline, CDR1 is SNHLY, CDR2 FYNNEI. The CDR3 is 14 amino acids. V gave up 7 bases and J gave up 0 bases, with 10 bases separating them. The variable domain in full, completed from reference TRBV2 and TRBJ2-1, reads EPEVTQTPSHQVTQMGQEVILRCVPISNHLYFYWYRQILGQKVEFLVSFYNNEISEKSEIFDDQFSVERPDGSNFTLKIRSTKLEDSAMYFCASNLRSSYNEQFFGPGTRLTVL.

J is TRBJ1-1 and V is TRBV5-1; no reliable D call. The CDR3 totals 13 residues. Germline CDR1 is SGHRS and CDR2 is YFSETQ. V lost 4 bases and J 0 bases, leaving 7 bases between the germline ends. CDR3 sequence: CASSIGVNTEAFF. The CDR3 DNA is TGCGCCAGCAGCATCGGGGTGAACACTGAAGCTTTCTTT.

The chain combines TRBV7-8 with TRBJ2-2; no clear D. The CDR3 runs 15 residues. In germline, CDR1 is SGHVS, CDR2 FQNEAQ. The V end was cut by 7 bases, the J end by 6 bases, with 18 bases between. For the CDR3, the DNA is TGTGCCAGCATCGTCTCGTCCCGGTCCCCCGGGGAGCTGTTTTTT. It codes for CASIVSSRSPGELFF. Based on the CDR3 plus reference TRBV7-8 and TRBJ2-2, the full variable domain is GAGVSQSPRYKVAKRGQDVALRCDPISGHVSLFWYQQALGQGPEFLTYFQNEAQLDKSGLPSDRFFAERPEGSVSTLKIQRTQQEDSAVYLCASIVSSRSPGELFFGEGSRLTVL.

This clone came up a few times. V is TRBV5-1 and J is TRBJ1-6; D not certain. V dropped 1 base and J dropped 4 bases, with 6 bases sitting between them. This CDR3 is 14 amino acids long. Germline CDR1 is SGHRS and CDR2 is YFSETQ. For the CDR3, the DNA is TGCGCCAGCAGCTTGCCGGGATATAATTCACCCCTCCACTTT. It encodes CASSLPGYNSPLHF. The full variable domain, in which reference TRBV5-1 and TRBJ1-6 provide the parts outside the CDR3, is KAGVTQTPRYLIKTRGQQVTLSCSPISGHRSVSWYQQTPGQGLQFLFEYFSETQRNKGNFPGRFSGRQFSNSRSEMNVSTLELGDSALYLCASSLPGYNSPLHFGNGTRLTVT.

The chain's CDR3 is CASSEFGTGGGRNQPQHF. The CDR3 nucleotides are TGTGCCAGCAGTGAATTTGGGACAGGGGGGGGGCGCAATCAGCCCCAGCATTTT. The chain couples TRBV6-1 to TRBJ1-5; 11 bases align to TRBD1. The CDR3 sequence is 18 residues long. With 2 bases clipped from V and 2 bases from J, the junction kept 8 bases outside the gene matches. Germline V gene sequence: CDR1 MNHNS, CDR2 SASEGT.

The V call is TRBV5-1, the J call TRBJ2-3, with TRBD2 matching 8 bases. Germline V gene sequence: CDR1 SGHRS, CDR2 YFSETQ. The V segment lost 4 bases and the J segment 3 bases; nucleotides outside the gene matches: 7. CDR3 size: 15 residues. The CDR3, as DNA: TGCGCCAGCAGCCCCAAAGCGGGAGTGACAGATACGCAGTATTTT. This sequence encodes CASSPKAGVTDTQYF.

The rearrangement joins TRBV5-1 to TRBJ1-4, with 7 bases aligning to TRBD1. Looked up from germline, CDR1 is SGHRS and CDR2 is YFSETQ. Trimming removed 0 bases from V and 0 bases from J; junction bases left unmatched: 8. This CDR3 region has 18 residues. The CDR3 spells CASSLGSGGGTTNEKLFF. CDR3 bases: TGCGCCAGCAGCTTGGGATCAGGGGGTGGAACAACTAATGAAAAACTGTTTTTT.

In regard to this clone: In the same sample, other DNA sequences code for this CDR3. This rearrangement joins TRBV5-4 to TRBJ1-6; 8 bases agree with TRBD1. Per germline, CDR1 SGHNT and CDR2 YYREEE (reference sequence). The CDR3 has 14 residues. V lost 3 bases, J lost 6 bases, and 2 bases stayed unmatched. CDR3 in amino acids: CASSSGQGNSPLHF. CDR3 nucleotide sequence: TGTGCCAGCAGCTCAGGACAGGGTAATTCACCCCTCCACTTT.

The rearrangement uses TRBV2 and TRBJ2-2; TRBD1 matches at 10 bases. With V trimmed by 8 bases and J by 6 bases, 3 bases remained unmatched. Germline lookup yields CDR1 SNHLY and CDR2 FYNNEI. This CDR3 is 13 amino acids long. CDR3 in DNA: TGTGCCAGCGCGGGACAGGGGCCCGGGGAGCTGTTTTTT. Its protein product is CASAGQGPGELFF.

This clone was counted between two and nine times. The chain has TRBV9 and TRBJ1-2, with a weak D call TRBD1 (5 bases). Trimming shortened V by 0 bases and J by 4 bases, and 13 bases separated the two germline ends. This CDR3 is 15 amino acids long. From germline, CDR1 is SGDLS and CDR2 YYNGEE. The CDR3 region is CASSVGPGQVYGYTF. CDR3 nucleotides: TGTGCCAGCAGCGTAGGTCCAGGGCAGGTCTATGGCTACACCTTC.

The V gene is TRBV7-2, the J gene TRBJ2-1; D possibly corresponds to TRBD2 (5 bases). Trimming took off 6 bases at V and 7 bases at J, with 13 bases between the two ends. The CDR3 covers 13 residues. From germline, CDR1 is SGHTA and CDR2 FQGNSA. The CDR3 DNA follows: TGTGCCAGCAGTCTCATCCCGGGGAATGAGCAGTTCTTC. This translates into CASSLIPGNEQFF.

This chain connects TRBV28 to TRBJ1-4, with TRBD1 identical over 8 bases. From germline, CDR1 is MDHEN and CDR2 SYDVKM. J gave up 10 bases and V 6 bases, and 10 bases lay outside the gene matches. There are 14 residues in the CDR3. The CDR3 bases are TGTGCCAGCAGGACAGGGGAGATGGCGGGAAAACTGTTTTTT. Protein sequence: CASRTGEMAGKLFF.

This clone occurred once. V gene TRBV19 combines with J gene TRBJ2-5, with TRBD1 matching over 7 bases. The CDR3 length is 15 residues. Germline V CDR1 and CDR2: LNHDA, SQIVND (reference sequence). The trim removed 5 bases at V and 5 bases at J, leaving 11 bases unmatched. CDR3 region: CASSPRTGSRETQYF. Written as DNA, the CDR3 is TGTGCCAGTAGTCCCCGGACAGGTTCGAGGGAGACCCAGTACTTC.

J is TRBJ2-5 and V is TRBV14, with 7 nucleotides matching TRBD1. The CDR3 contains 14 residues. Germline lookup yields CDR1 SGHDN and CDR2 FVKESK. Trimming removed 3 bases from V and 5 bases from J; junction bases left unmatched: 6. Here the CDR3 reads CASSHLDRDETQYF. CDR3 nucleotides: TGTGCCAGCAGCCACCTCGACAGGGACGAGACCCAGTACTTC.

This clone occurred a few times. The chain has TRBV19 and TRBJ1-2; 7 bases match TRBD1. V shed 5 bases, J shed 8 bases, and the junction held 11 bases outside the gene matches. Germline V gene data show CDR1 as LNHDA and CDR2 as SQIVND (reference sequence). CDR3 length: 14 residues. The CDR3 DNA is TGTGCCAGTAGTCCCCAGACAGGGACGGTCGGCTACACCTTC. Protein: CASSPQTGTVGYTF.

The chain links TRBV28 to TRBJ2-7, with a possible D match to TRBD2 (6 bases). The CDR3 runs to 15 residues. CDR1 and CDR2 (germline): MDHEN, SYDVKM. V was trimmed by 4 bases and J by 3 bases, leaving 16 bases between them. The CDR3 region is CASSSIAVGDYEQYF. The DNA for the CDR3 is TGTGCCAGCAGTTCTATAGCGGTTGGCGACTACGAGCAGTACTTC.

The CDR3 DNA reads as TGTGCCAGCAGCGACAGGGGAGACTATGGCTACACCTTC. Amino acid sequence: CASSDRGDYGYTF. The chain couples TRBV27 to TRBJ1-2, with 8 bases identical to TRBD1. This CDR3 has 13 residues. Germline V CDR1 and CDR2: MNHEY, SMNVEV (reference sequence). V was pared by 6 bases and J by 3 bases, with 3 bases of the junction left unmatched.

The V gene is TRBV28, the J gene TRBJ2-2, with 9 nucleotides matching TRBD2. In germline, CDR1 is MDHEN, CDR2 SYDVKM. This CDR3 comprises 15 residues. V was clipped by 7 bases and J by 6 bases; unmatched bases: 9. Here the CDR3 DNA reads TGTGCCAGCACCATAGCGGGAGTCCGAGCCGGGGAGCTGTTTTTT. It translates to CASTIAGVRAGELFF. The full variable domain, rest sourced from reference TRBV28 and TRBJ2-2, is DVKVTQSSRYLVKRTGEKVFLECVQDMDHENMFWYRQDPGLGLRLIYFSYDVKMKEKGDIPEGYSVSREKKERFSLILESASTNQTSMYLCASTIAGVRAGELFFGEGSRLTVL.

The J gene is TRBJ2-7, the V gene TRBV11-3, with 9 nucleotides matching TRBD2. This CDR3 spans 14 amino acids. After removal of 4 bases from V and 3 bases from J, the junction contained 4 bases not matched to a gene. The germline V gene has CDR1 SGHNT and CDR2 YENEEA. In DNA, the CDR3 is TGTGCCAGCAGCTCTGGACTAGCGAACTACGAGCAGTACTTC. Protein sequence: CASSSGLANYEQYF.

The chain carries TRBV5-6 and TRBJ2-2; unclear D gene. The germline V gene has CDR1 SGHDT and CDR2 YYEEEE. The CDR3 extends over 14 amino acids. Trimming stripped 5 bases from V and 5 bases from J, with 13 bases between. The CDR3 DNA reads as TGTGCCAGCAGTCCACGGAGCTGGACCGGGGAGCTGTTTTTT. Translated, it gives CASSPRSWTGELFF.

The chain links TRBV18 to TRBJ2-7; TRBD2 matches at 9 bases. The germline CDR1 and CDR2 sequences are KGHSH and LQKENI. The CDR3 is 14 amino acids. V lost 6 bases, J lost 2 bases, and 5 bases stayed unmatched. The CDR3 sequence: CASSRAGGTYEQYF. CDR3 DNA: TGTGCCAGCTCTCGAGCGGGAGGTACCTACGAGCAGTACTTC.

The chain is built from TRBV19 and TRBJ2-2; D gene uncertain. Between the trimmed V and J ends, which lost 9 bases and 5 bases, there was a span of 16 bases. Germline CDR1 is LNHDA and CDR2 is SQIVND (reference sequence). This CDR3 comprises 14 residues. The CDR3: CASLHHGETGELFF. Here the CDR3 DNA reads TGTGCCAGCCTCCACCATGGAGAGACCGGGGAGCTGTTTTTT.

V is TRBV21-1 and J is TRBJ1-4; the tabulated D call, TRBD1, remains unverified against the DNA. TRBV21-1 is a pseudogene locus. CDR3 length: 13 residues. Here the CDR3 DNA reads TGTGCCATCGTACTCACAGTTAATGAAAAACTGTTTTTT. This sequence encodes CAIVLTVNEKLFF.

As regards this clone: The same CDR3 can be traced to other DNA sequences in this sample. In DNA form, the CDR3 reads TGTGCCATCAGTGAGAGGGGGAGCTCTGGAAACACCATATATTTT. Protein sequence: CAISERGSSGNTIYF. The rearrangement joins TRBV10-3 to TRBJ1-3; TRBD1 might be the D (6 bases). This CDR3 has 15 residues. Germline V gene data show CDR1 as ENHRY and CDR2 as SYGVKD. V was shortened by 2 bases and J by 0 bases, with 8 bases between the two germline ends.

The chain carries TRBV27 and TRBJ1-5, with D perhaps matching TRBD1 (5 bases). CDR3 length: 13 residues. Per germline, CDR1 MNHEY and CDR2 SMNVEV (reference sequence). With 8 bases removed from V and 7 bases from J, the gap between germline ends came to 15 bases. CDR3 bases: TGTGCCAGCTCTAAGGGGAGGGTCCAGCCCCAGCATTTT. Protein: CASSKGRVQPQHF.